This T cell receptor beta chain emerged from a study of shared clonotypes between healthy human individuals. TCRdb's copy holds only in-frame clones and misses some; the assay was immunoSEQ multiplex PCR. The sample holds about 2.3 million clones, under 95% seen once. The germline CDR1 and CDR2 sequences are SSHAT and FNYEAQ (reference sequence). The CDR3 sequence is 14 residues long. Trimming removed 5 bases from V and 1 base from J, with 11 bases in between. Study-wide results and caveats: Sampling was confined to blood; repertoires within tissues likely differ. Larger estimated richness was generally seen in naive subsets than in memory subsets.

This clone has just one count. The antigen is not known. The chain has TRBV7-7 and TRBJ2-5; D assignment may be TRBD1 or TRBD2 (5 bases each). Sequencing was done on a sample of naive CD4+ T cells from PBMCs. Subset given: CD45RA+ positively selected. The TCR comes from a man aged 18 to 29 in good health. Some clones in this sample may be carry-over from other donors' samples. CDR3 bases: TGTGCCAGCAGCCTCTCCGGGGCCCAAGAGACCCAGTACTTC. Protein: CASSLSGAQETQYF.